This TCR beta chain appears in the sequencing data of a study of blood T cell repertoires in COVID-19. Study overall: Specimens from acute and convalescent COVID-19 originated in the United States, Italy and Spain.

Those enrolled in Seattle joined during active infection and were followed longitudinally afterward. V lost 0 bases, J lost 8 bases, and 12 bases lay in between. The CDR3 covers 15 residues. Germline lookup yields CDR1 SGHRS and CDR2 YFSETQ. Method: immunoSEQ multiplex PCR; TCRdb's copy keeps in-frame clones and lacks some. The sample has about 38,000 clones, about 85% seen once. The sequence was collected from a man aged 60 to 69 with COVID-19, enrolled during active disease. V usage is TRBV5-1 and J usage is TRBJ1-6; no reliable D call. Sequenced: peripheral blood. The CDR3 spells CASSLVGRQYSPLHF. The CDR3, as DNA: TGCGCCAGCAGCTTGGTAGGCAGGCAATATTCACCCCTCCACTTT.